This TCR beta chain was recorded in a study of control samples from healthy donors and cancer patients. Deletions cut 5 bases from V and 0 bases from J, with 19 bases between. Per germline, CDR1 LNHDA and CDR2 SQIVND (reference sequence). This CDR3 comprises 17 residues. This table comes from immunoSEQ multiplex PCR, and its TCRdb copy is limited to in-frame clones, with some not included. The sample includes around 150,000 clones, around 90% of them seen just once. The clonotype originates from a man aged 18 to 30 in good health. The chain couples TRBV19 to TRBJ1-1; tentative D call: TRBD1 (6 bases). The sample taken for sequencing was blood. CDR3 region: CASSVAPSGGLNTEAFF. DNA of the CDR3: TGTGCCAGTAGTGTCGCACCGTCGGGGGGCTTGAACACTGAAGCTTTCTTT.